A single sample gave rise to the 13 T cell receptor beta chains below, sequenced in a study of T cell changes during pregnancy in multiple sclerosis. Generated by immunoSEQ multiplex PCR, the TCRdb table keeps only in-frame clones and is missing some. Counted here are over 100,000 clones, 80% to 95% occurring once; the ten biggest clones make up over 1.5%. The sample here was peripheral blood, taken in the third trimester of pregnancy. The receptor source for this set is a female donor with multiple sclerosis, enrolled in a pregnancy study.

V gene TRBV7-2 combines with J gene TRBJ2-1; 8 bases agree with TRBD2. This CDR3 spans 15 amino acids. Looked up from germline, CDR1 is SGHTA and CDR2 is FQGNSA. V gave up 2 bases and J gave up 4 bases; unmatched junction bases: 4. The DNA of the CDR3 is TGTGCCAGCAGCTTATCCAGCGGGGGTTACAATGAGCAGTTCTTC. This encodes CASSLSSGGYNEQFF.

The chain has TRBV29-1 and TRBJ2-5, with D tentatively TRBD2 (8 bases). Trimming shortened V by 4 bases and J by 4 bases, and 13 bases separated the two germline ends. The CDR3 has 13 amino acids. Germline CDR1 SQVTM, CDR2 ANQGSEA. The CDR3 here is CSVGREGAETQYF. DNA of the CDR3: TGCAGCGTTGGACGGGAGGGGGCAGAGACCCAGTACTTC. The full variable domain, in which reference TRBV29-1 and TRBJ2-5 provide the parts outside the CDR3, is SAVISQKPSRDICQRGTSLTIQCQVDSQVTMMFWYRQQPGQSLTLIATANQGSEATYESGFVIDKFPISRPNLTFSTLTVSNMSPEDSSIYLCSVGREGAETQYFGPGTRLLVL.

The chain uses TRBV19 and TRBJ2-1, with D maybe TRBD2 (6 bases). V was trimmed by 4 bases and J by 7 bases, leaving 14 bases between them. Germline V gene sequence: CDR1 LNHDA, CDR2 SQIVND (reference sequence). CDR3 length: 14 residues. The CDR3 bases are TGTGCCAGTAGTAACTTAGCGGCCGGGAATGAGCAGTTCTTC. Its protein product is CASSNLAAGNEQFF.

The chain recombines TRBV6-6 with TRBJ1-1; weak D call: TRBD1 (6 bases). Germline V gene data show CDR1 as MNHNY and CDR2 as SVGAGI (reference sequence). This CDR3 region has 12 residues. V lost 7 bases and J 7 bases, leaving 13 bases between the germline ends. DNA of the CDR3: TGTGCCAGCAAAACAGGGTCAGGTGAAGCTTTCTTT. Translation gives CASKTGSGEAFF.

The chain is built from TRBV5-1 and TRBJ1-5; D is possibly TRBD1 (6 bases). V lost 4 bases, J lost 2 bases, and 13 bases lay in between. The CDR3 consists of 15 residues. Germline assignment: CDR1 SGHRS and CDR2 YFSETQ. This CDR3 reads CASSIGTLGNQPQHF. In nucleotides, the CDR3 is TGCGCCAGCAGCATTGGGACATTGGGCAATCAGCCCCAGCATTTT.

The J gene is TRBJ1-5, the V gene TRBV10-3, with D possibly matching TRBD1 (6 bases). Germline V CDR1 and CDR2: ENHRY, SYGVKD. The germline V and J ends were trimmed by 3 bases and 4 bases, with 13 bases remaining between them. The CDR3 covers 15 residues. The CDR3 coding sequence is TGTGCCATCAGTGAAGGGGGAGCCACTAATCAGCCCCAGCATTTT. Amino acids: CAISEGGATNQPQHF.

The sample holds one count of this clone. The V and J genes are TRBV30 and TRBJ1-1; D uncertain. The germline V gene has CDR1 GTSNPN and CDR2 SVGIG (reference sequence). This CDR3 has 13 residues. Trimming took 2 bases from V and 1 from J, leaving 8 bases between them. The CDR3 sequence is CAWSYAGNTEAFF. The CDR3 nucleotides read TGTGCCTGGAGTTACGCAGGGAACACTGAAGCTTTCTTT. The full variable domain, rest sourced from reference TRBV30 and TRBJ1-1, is SQTIHQWPATLVQPVGSPLSLECTVEGTSNPNLYWYRQAAGRGLQLLFYSVGIGQISSEVPQNLSASRPQDRQFILSSKKLLLSDSGFYLCAWSYAGNTEAFFGQGTRLTVV.

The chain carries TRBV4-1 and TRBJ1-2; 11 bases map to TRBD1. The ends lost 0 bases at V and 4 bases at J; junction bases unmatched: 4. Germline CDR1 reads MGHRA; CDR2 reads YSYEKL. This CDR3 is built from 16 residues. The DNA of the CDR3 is TGCGCCAGCAGCCAAGATACCGGACAGGGGGCCTATGGCTACACCTTC. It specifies CASSQDTGQGAYGYTF.

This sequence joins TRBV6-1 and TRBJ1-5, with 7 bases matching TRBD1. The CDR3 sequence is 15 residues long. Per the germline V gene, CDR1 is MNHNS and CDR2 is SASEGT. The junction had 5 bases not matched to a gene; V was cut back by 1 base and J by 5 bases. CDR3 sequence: CASSEEGGGDQPQHF. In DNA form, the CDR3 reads TGTGCCAGCAGTGAAGAAGGGGGCGGGGATCAGCCCCAGCATTTT.

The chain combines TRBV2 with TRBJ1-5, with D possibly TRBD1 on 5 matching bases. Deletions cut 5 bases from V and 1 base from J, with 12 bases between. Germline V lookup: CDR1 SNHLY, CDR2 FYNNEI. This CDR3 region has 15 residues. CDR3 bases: TGTGCCAGCAGTCCATCCTGGGGCAGCAATCAGCCCCAGCATTTT. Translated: CASSPSWGSNQPQHF.

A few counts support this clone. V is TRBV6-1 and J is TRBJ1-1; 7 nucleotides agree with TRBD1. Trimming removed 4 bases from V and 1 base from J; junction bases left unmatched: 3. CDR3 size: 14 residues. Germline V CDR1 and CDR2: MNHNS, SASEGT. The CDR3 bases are TGTGCCAGCAGTGGACAGGGATCGAACACTGAAGCTTTCTTT. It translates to CASSGQGSNTEAFF.

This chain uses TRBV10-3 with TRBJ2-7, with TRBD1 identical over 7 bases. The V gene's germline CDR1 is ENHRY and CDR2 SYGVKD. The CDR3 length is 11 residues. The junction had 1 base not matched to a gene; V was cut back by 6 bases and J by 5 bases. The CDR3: CAISTGDEQYF. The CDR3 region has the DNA TGTGCCATCAGCACAGGGGACGAGCAGTACTTC.

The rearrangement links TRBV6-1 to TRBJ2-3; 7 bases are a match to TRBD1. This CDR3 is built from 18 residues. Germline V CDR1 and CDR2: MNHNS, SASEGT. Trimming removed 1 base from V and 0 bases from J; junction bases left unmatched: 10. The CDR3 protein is CASSEDDPGQTSTDTQYF. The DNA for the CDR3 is TGTGCCAGCAGTGAAGACGACCCGGGACAGACAAGCACAGATACGCAGTATTTT.